Only a few counts were recorded for the clone carrying this TCR beta chain. These data come from a study of human T cells and chemical hapten exposure. Trimming took off 5 bases at V and 1 base at J, with 26 bases between the two ends. Germline V gene data show CDR1 as MDHEN and CDR2 as SYDVKM. The CDR3 is 19 residues long. Described time point: pre-sensitization, week 0. The treatment here: therapeutic diphenylcyclopropenone sensitization with weekly scalp DPC. Each CDR3 protein is one row after TCRdb ran MiXCR on the RACE reads. The sample consists of under 400,000 distinct CDR3 sequences, 5.1% of them appearing once.

This TCR came from a woman in her forties or fifties with alopecia areata. Some clones in this sample may be carry-over from other donors' samples. The source material was whole blood, sampled in connection with sensitization to the hapten diphenylcyclopropenone (DPC). The chain employs TRBV28 and TRBJ1-1, with a weak D call TRBD1 (5 bases). The CDR3 protein is CASSQSRQKGPSANTEAFF. The CDR3, as DNA: TGTGCCAGCAGTCAATCCCGACAGAAGGGTCCGTCGGCGAACACTGAAGCTTTCTTT. Combining the CDR3 with reference TRBV28 and TRBJ1-1 gives the whole variable domain DVKVTQSSRYLVKRTGEKVFLECVQDMDHENMFWYRQDPGLGLRLIYFSYDVKMKEKGDIPEGYSVSREKKERFSLILESASTNQTSMYLCASSQSRQKGPSANTEAFFGQGTRLTVV.